The source of this TCR beta chain is a study of blood T cell repertoires in COVID-19. V gave up 5 bases and J gave up 3 bases, with 11 bases separating them. The CDR3 is made up of 13 amino acids. Germline loops: CDR1 LNHDA, CDR2 SQIVND (reference sequence). Assay: immunoSEQ multiplex PCR; the TCRdb copy retains only in-frame clones and omits some. Seen here are approximately 140,000 clones, around 87% observed once, and the top ten hold roughly 4.5%. The sequence derives from a woman in her sixties with active or convalescent COVID-19. Sequenced material: peripheral blood. This chain links TRBV19 with TRBJ2-7; D is perhaps TRBD1 (6 bases). The CDR3 here is CASSPPGHYEQYF. CDR3 nucleotides: TGTGCCAGTAGTCCCCCGGGACACTACGAGCAGTACTTC.